Sequencing of this TCR beta chain was carried out in a study of neurological immune-mediated disorders (dated by TCRdb to about 2019). Context from the whole study: Among the approximately 35 multiple sclerosis patients, relapsing-remitting MS accounted for 31 and secondary progressive MS accounted for 3. Peripheral blood TCR-beta repertoires from HTLV-I-associated myelopathy (HAM/TSP) patients, multiple sclerosis patients and healthy controls were compared by UMI-based sequencing. The cohort comprised roughly 69 subjects: approximately 15 HAM/TSP patients, approximately 34 multiple sclerosis patients and around 20 healthy controls. Longitudinal samples, technical triplicates and paired sorted CD4+ and CD8+ T-cell subsets, alongside PBMC samples, were included among the approximately 100 TCR-beta libraries. Overall results and qualifications from the work: TCR clonal expansion was highest in HAM/TSP patients and lowest in MS patients, with MS patients falling below even healthy controls. Repertoires from 18 of 34 MS patients were grouped by phylogenetic analysis into a cluster of related CDR3 sequences, suggesting a possible repertoire-level signature. The MS cluster was not associated with any clinical or MRI features, and the authors stated that larger cohorts are needed. No identical CDR3 amino acid sequences were shared among expanded clones across subjects, suggesting private TCR-beta repertoires in all groups.

This clonotype was counted ten times or more. This receptor's antigen is unknown. No per-base quality is available; no much larger clone lies one base away. For the unsorted PBMC libraries, 2 million PBMCs were stored in RNAlater at -80 degrees C until RNA extraction and were used to generate the libraries. The multiple sclerosis patients were enrolled in a US clinical protocol that evaluated disease progression with magnetic resonance imaging. PBMCs were separated from peripheral blood using Ficoll-Hypaque density gradient centrifugation and then cryopreserved in liquid nitrogen. Relative to germline, V is missing 7 bases and J is missing 4 bases, with 10 bases of the junction outside any gene match. Its CDR3 holds 15 amino acids, cysteine through phenylalanine. The DNA shown is the 45-base CDR3, in frame from base 1. cDNA synthesis used template-switch 5'RACE with a primer carrying a 10-nucleotide random unique molecular identifier tagging each TCR transcript. Over 190 million TCR-beta sequences, covering 15-18 subjects, were produced in each sequencing run. Total RNA was extracted with the RNeasy kit. TCR-beta VDJ regions were amplified with primers for the TCR constant region and the 5'RACE anchor, using the KAPA Real-time Library Amplification kit. Sample indexes and Illumina adaptors were added in a first PCR, and a second PCR then increased library yield. After purification with Ampure beads, the TCR product of roughly 650 bp was size-selected on a 2% E-gel SizeSelection system. Library quality was checked on a Bioanalyzer, concentration was measured with Qubit, and libraries were quantified with the Kapa Library Quantification kit before pooling. An Illumina HiSeq 2500 was used to sequence the libraries paired-end at 2 x 150 bp. To increase sequence diversity, roughly 24-31% phiX was spiked into each library pool. The paper's data handling went like this. Quality-filtered reads were processed with the UMI-based MiGEC pipeline, and over 80% of raw TCR sequences were removed by the MiGEC pipeline during error correction. VDJ genes were aligned to IMGT germline references, and each clonotype was defined by a unique CDR3 amino acid sequence together with V-J genes. Clonal expansion, Shannon diversity, and CDR3 relatedness (CalcPairwiseDistances, ClusterSamples) were evaluated with VDJtools, and phylogenetic trees were built with CLCbio workbench. A clone was classed as expanded if it had 8 or more unique UMIs, a cutoff based on coefficient-of-variation modelling across technical triplicates. TCRdb cleaned the public reads at Q25 with fastp, built clones with MiXCR and kept in-frame beta chains. Under each unique CDR3 protein, matching rows form one entry showing the most common genes and DNA. The V and J calls here are based on TCRdb, not the publication. For this sample there are 50,000 to 80,000 distinct CDR3 sequences; around 3.7% appear just once. The biggest ten clones account for about 3.5% of the sample.

The origin of this receptor is a man aged 40-55 years with multiple sclerosis. The sequencing sample was made of PBMCs. The rearranged chain carries TRBV12-3 or TRBV12-4 and TRBJ1-5; 7 of the junction bases match TRBD1. Here the CDR3 is given as CASTLRDRPNQPQHF. The DNA sequence follows: TGTGCCAGCACCCTAAGGGACAGACCAAATCAGCCCCAGCATTTT.